The sequence of this T cell receptor (beta chain) was determined in a study of T cells in tuberculosis. This clone was observed once. As yet, its antigen is unknown. Study outcomes and limitations: Smaller distances to GMM-specific TCRs suggested their expansion in active tuberculosis.

Libraries were prepared by immunoSEQ multiplex PCR; TCRdb keeps only in-frame clonotypes and omits some of them. The data contain approximately 29,000 clones, around 89% of them singletons. The sequenced sample consisted of PBMCs. This TCR came from a donor aged 10 to 29 with latent tuberculosis or without tuberculosis infection.

The CDR3, as DNA: TGCGCCAGCAGCATCACTAGACAGGGCACAGATACGCAGTATTTT. Its protein is CASSITRQGTDTQYF. The rearrangement uses TRBV5-1 and TRBJ2-3, with D perhaps TRBD1 (6 bases). Germline V gives CDR1 SGHRS, CDR2 YFSETQ. CDR3 length: 15 residues. The V gene lost 4 bases and the J gene lost 1 base, with 13 bases spanning the gap. The full variable domain, rest sourced from reference TRBV5-1 and TRBJ2-3, is KAGVTQTPRYLIKTRGQQVTLSCSPISGHRSVSWYQQTPGQGLQFLFEYFSETQRNKGNFPGRFSGRQFSNSRSEMNVSTLELGDSALYLCASSITRQGTDTQYFGPGTRLTVL.